The present T cell receptor beta chain was sequenced within a study of blood T cell repertoires in COVID-19. Germline lookup yields CDR1 SGHTS and CDR2 YDEGEE. The CDR3 extends over 14 amino acids. Trimming took 5 bases from V and 4 from J, leaving 12 bases between them. Enrolled through a virtual design, the participants were between about 18 and 100 years of age and came from about two dozen US areas. Participant-reported clinical history was the basis for cohort assignment. In the source study's methods: Estimates of nucleated cell counts were drawn from the amplification of reference gene primers. Clones were sequenced by immunoSEQ multiplex PCR, and TCRdb holds only the in-frame ones, with some missing. The V and J calls and clone size come from that table; D and trimming were worked out from the DNA. The top ten clones hold around 6% of a sample with roughly 260,000 clones, roughly 90% of them seen once.

The sequenced sample was PBMCs or T cells enriched from blood (not recorded which). The chain uses TRBV5-8 and TRBJ2-2; D uncertain. The source is a young woman with acute COVID-19. CDR3 region: CASRLGTSTGELFF. The CDR3 DNA sequence: TGTGCCAGCAGACTGGGCACCTCCACCGGGGAGCTGTTTTTT.